This T cell receptor (beta chain) comes out of a study of human T cells and chemical hapten exposure. Points from the study as a whole: A positive correlation with patch test score was found for PT1 expanded TCR counts. Expanded TCRs were compared with controls, and the expanded TCRs formed significantly more large CDR3 similarity clusters.

Described time point: patch test 1, 2 weeks after DPC sensitization. Treatment described: therapeutic diphenylcyclopropenone sensitization with weekly scalp DPC. Alopecia patients, 18 to 70 years old and DPC-suitable, served as donors. Unfractionated whole blood was the source of the extracted total RNA. This clonotype was detected only a few times. Its specificity is not known. TCRdb re-analysed the RACE reads in MiXCR, keeping a single row per CDR3 protein. The repertoire has fewer than 400,000 distinct CDR3 sequences, roughly 6.9% of them found once; the top ten carry 8.4%. V shed 8 bases and J shed 6 bases, with 20 bases lying between them. CDR1 is SNHLY and CDR2 is FYNNEI in the germline V gene. CDR3 length: 14 amino acids.

The chain uses TRBV2 and TRBJ2-7; D is uncertain. This clonotype was sampled from a woman aged 18-29 years with alopecia areata. Some clones in this sample may be carry-over from other donors' samples. The source was whole blood, collected in connection with sensitization to the hapten diphenylcyclopropenone (DPC). The CDR3: CASEVRPGPSEQYF. DNA of the CDR3: TGTGCCAGCGAGGTACGCCCCGGGCCCTCCGAGCAGTACTTC.